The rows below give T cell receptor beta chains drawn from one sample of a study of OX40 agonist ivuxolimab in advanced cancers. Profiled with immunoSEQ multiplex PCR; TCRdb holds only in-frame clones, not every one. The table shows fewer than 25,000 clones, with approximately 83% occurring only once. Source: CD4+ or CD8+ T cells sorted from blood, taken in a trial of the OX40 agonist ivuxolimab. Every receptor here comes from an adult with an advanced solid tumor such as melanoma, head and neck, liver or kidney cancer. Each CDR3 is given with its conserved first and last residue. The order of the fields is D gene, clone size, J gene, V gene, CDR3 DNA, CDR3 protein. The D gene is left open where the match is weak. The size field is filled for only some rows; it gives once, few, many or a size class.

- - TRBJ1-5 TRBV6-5 TGTGCCAGCAGTTTACGGCCGGGTGGAGACCAGCCCCAGCATTTT CASSLRPGGDQPQHF
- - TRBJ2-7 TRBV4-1 TGCGCCAGCAGCCACAAGGTGGGGGGCTACGAGCAGTACTTC CASSHKVGGYEQYF
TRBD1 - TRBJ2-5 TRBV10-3 TGTGCCATCAGTGACGAGGACAGGGGATTCCAAGAGACCCAGTACTTC CAISDEDRGFQETQYF
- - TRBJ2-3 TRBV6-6 TGTGCCAGCAGTTACGGGGTCACAGATACGCAGTATTTT CASSYGVTDTQYF
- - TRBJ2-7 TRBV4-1 TGCGCCAGCAGCCAAGAAGCAGGGGCCCCCTACGAGCAGTACTTC CASSQEAGAPYEQYF
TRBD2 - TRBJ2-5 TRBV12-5 TGTGCTAGTGGTTTGGAATCTCTAGCGGGGGAAGAGACCCAGTACTTC CASGLESLAGEETQYF
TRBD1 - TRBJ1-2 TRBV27 TGTGCCAGCAGTTTATCGGGACAGCCCTCAGGCTACACCTTC CASSLSGQPSGYTF
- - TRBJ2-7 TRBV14 TGTGCCAGCAGCCAATACGGGACGGGCGAGCAGTACTTC CASSQYGTGEQYF
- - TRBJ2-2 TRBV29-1 TGCAGCGTGGGGATAACCGGGGAGCTGTTTTTT CSVGITGELFF
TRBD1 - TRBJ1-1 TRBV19 TGTGCCAGTATCCAGGACAGGGCCACTGAAGCTTTCTTT CASIQDRATEAFF
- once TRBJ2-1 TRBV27 TGTGCCAGCAGTTCCACTTTAAGCGGCAGCTCCTACAATGAGCAGTTCTTC CASSSTLSGSSYNEQFF
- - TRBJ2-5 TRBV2 TGTGCCAGCAGTGAAGAGGTGCTACAAGAGACCCAGTACTTC CASSEEVLQETQYF
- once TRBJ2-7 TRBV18 TGTGCCAGCTCACCACCGGAAAGTTACGAGCAGTACTTC CASSPPESYEQYF
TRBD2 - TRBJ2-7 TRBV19 TGTGCCAGTAGTATTCTAGCGGGGGCCTACGAGCAGTACTTC CASSILAGAYEQYF
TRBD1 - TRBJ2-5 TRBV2 TGTGCCAGCAGCAAACCCGGGACAGAAAAAAGTTGGGAAGAGACCCAGTACTTC CASSKPGTEKSWEETQYF
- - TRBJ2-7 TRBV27 TGTGCCAGCAGTGGGGCCCCCTCCTACGAGCAGTACTTC CASSGAPSYEQYF
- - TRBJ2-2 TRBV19 TGTGCCAGTAATTATAACACCGGGGAGCTGTTTTTT CASNYNTGELFF
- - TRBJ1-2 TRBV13 TGTGCCAGCAGCTTCCGGTCCTATGGCTACACCTTC CASSFRSYGYTF
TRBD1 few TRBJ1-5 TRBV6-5 TGTGCCAGCAGACCGGACAGGGAGTTCGGTCAGCCCCAGCATTTT CASRPDREFGQPQHF
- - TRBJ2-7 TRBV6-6 TGTGCCAGCAGTTATCCCCGGGACAAACCCTCCTACGAGCAGTACTTC CASSYPRDKPSYEQYF
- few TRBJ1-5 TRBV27 TGTGCCAGCGGTACTAGCCAGCCCCAGCATTTT CASGTSQPQHF
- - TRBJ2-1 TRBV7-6 TGTGCCAGCAGCTTAGCGGGGTCCTCCTACAATGAGCAGTTCTTC CASSLAGSSYNEQFF
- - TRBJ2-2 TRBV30 TGTGCCAGCCCAACCACACTTGACGGGGAGCTGTTTTTT CASPTTLDGELFF
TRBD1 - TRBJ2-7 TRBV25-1 TGTGCCAGCAGTGTAGACAGGGGCTCCTACGAGCAGTACTTC CASSVDRGSYEQYF
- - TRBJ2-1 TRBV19 TGTGCCAGTAGTATGGTCGGTTACGAGCAGTTCTTC CASSMVGYEQFF
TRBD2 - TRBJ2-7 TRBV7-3 TGTGCCAGCAGCTGGTCTAGCGGGAACTACGAGCAGTACTTC CASSWSSGNYEQYF
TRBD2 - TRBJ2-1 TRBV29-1 TGCAGCGTCCTGGGACTAGCGGAAAAAGACAATGAGCAGTTCTTC CSVLGLAEKDNEQFF
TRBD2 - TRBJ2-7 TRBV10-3 TGTGCCATCAGTGAAGGGGCTAGCGGGATATACGAGCAGTACTTC CAISEGASGIYEQYF
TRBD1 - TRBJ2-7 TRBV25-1 TGTGCCAGCAGTGATTCGGGGCCCGGGACAGGGTGGCACGAGCAGTACTTC CASSDSGPGTGWHEQYF
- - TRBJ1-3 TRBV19 TGTGCCAGTACCGGGGGGCGTTATGGAAACACCATATATTTT CASTGGRYGNTIYF